Listed below are T cell receptor beta chains from one sample, sequenced in a study of chemoradiotherapy in HPV16-positive cancers. Repertoires were generated with immunoSEQ multiplex PCR, while TCRdb's copy carries only in-frame clones and drops some. The sample lists roughly 19,000 clones; approximately 86% were seen once. The starting material was blood, obtained from a patient who underwent chemoradiotherapy. These receptor sequences come from a human donor with HPV-associated anogenital cancer. Each CDR3 is given without its conserved first and last residue. The order of the fields is clone size, V gene, CDR3 protein. Clone size, where shown, is once, few, many, or a class for clones that have expanded.

NA | TRBV11-3 | ASSLDLSHEQF
few | TRBV7-6 | ASSRGGLAPSGKNIQY
NA | TRBV6-1 | ASSAWDSVEQF
few | TRBV7-8 | ASSLAVVGTEAF
NA | TRBV7-8 | ASSFRTESTDTQY
NA | TRBV11-3 | ASSLIWKVLSGNTIY
NA | TRBV10-2 | ASSEQGAGTEAF
NA | TRBV7-2 | ASSLDQGRTQPQH
NA | TRBV5-5 | ASSLAGSGENQPQH
NA | TRBV10-1 | ASSDGGGPTDTQY
few | TRBV2 | ASSEGRPRHSYGYT
NA | TRBV4-2 | ASSLAGSGENQPQH
NA | TRBV7-2 | ASSLTDGPVARGGYT
few | TRBV5-1 | ASTLLAGQGREQF
NA | TRBV5-1 | ASSETSISEQY
NA | TRBV10-1 | ASKGDTGELF
NA | TRBV5-4 | ASSLVVGENYGYT
NA | TRBV5-4 | ASSLETSVKTQY
NA | TRBV27 | ASSRGGTLGGFYEQY
NA | TRBV7-9 | ASSLSTGELF
NA | TRBV7-2 | ASSLRDNSYNEQF
NA | TRBV7-2 | ASSLTGTGPHEQY
NA | TRBV7-9 | ASSLVAGENIQY
NA | TRBV7-3 | ASSLDSAYNSPLH
NA | TRBV7-9 | ASSLPSPGGGTEAF
NA | TRBV18 | ASSPDSNHGTQY
NA | TRBV4-3 | ASSQGGGPSYEQY
NA | TRBV5-1 | ASSPDSSTRQY
few | TRBV30 | AWSGDSNQPQH
NA | TRBV5-4 | ASSLVSGRNNSPLH
NA | TRBV6-6 | ASTPGQGADEQY
once | TRBV18 | ASSPRQYSHEQY
NA | TRBV7-3 | ASSYRNEQF
once | TRBV25-1 | ASTRGQGPYEQY
NA | TRBV19 | ASSWDSDRLSGNTIY
NA | TRBV5-6 | ASSWGGQGARLDQPQH
few | TRBV7-2 | ASSPGYQSYEQY
NA | TRBV5-4 | ASSFGTSGSYEQY
NA | TRBV4-3 | ASSETTGSAYGYT
NA | TRBV5-6 | ASSVTGKLF
NA | TRBV5-4 | ASSSPSSGETYEQY
NA | TRBV10-1 | AGRGFSSYNEQF
NA | TRBV5-1 | ASSQHQETQY
once | TRBV7-6 | ASSPIRARTGSSYEQY
NA | TRBV19 | ASTGGAEDTEAF